A single sample gave rise to the 21 T cell receptor beta chains below, sequenced in a study of response to subunit inactivated influenza vaccine. Each CDR3 protein is one row after TCRdb ran MiXCR on the RT-PCR reads. This table holds about half a million distinct CDR3 sequences, about 25% found once. Sequenced material: CD4+ T cells sorted from PBMCs, taken roughly 5 days after vaccination. The origin of the receptors is a man aged 50-59 years who received an inactivated influenza vaccine.

This clonotype was counted a few times. The genes are TRBV5-1 and TRBJ1-1; D not certain. The CDR3 sequence is 14 residues long. Germline V gene data show CDR1 as SGHRS and CDR2 as YFSETQ. V lost 3 bases and J lost 1, with 10 bases in between. CDR3 amino acids: CASSYERGNTEAFF. As DNA, the CDR3 is TGCGCCAGCAGCTATGAGAGAGGGAACACTGAAGCTTTCTTT. The whole variable domain, remainder taken from reference TRBV5-1 and TRBJ1-1, is KAGVTQTPRYLIKTRGQQVTLSCSPISGHRSVSWYQQTPGQGLQFLFEYFSETQRNKGNFPGRFSGRQFSNSRSEMNVSTLELGDSALYLCASSYERGNTEAFFGQGTRLTVV.

This clonotype was picked up a small number of times. The chain uses TRBV5-1 and TRBJ1-1; D is unclear. Trimming took off 1 base at V and 2 bases at J, with 6 bases between the two ends. CDR3 length: 13 residues. The germline V gene encodes CDR1 SGHRS and CDR2 YFSETQ. The chain's CDR3 is CASSLPANTEAFF. CDR3 DNA sequence: TGCGCCAGCAGCTTGCCAGCCAACACTGAAGCTTTCTTT. Full variable domain (missing parts from reference TRBV5-1 and TRBJ1-1): KAGVTQTPRYLIKTRGQQVTLSCSPISGHRSVSWYQQTPGQGLQFLFEYFSETQRNKGNFPGRFSGRQFSNSRSEMNVSTLELGDSALYLCASSLPANTEAFFGQGTRLTVV.

This clonotype showed up just once. As DNA, the CDR3 is TGTGCAAGTCGCGACGACCTAGACGGAGAACGGTCACCCCTCCACTTT. Protein product: CASRDDLDGERSPLHF. J is TRBJ1-6 and V is TRBV12-2. TRBV12-2 corresponds to a pseudogene. This CDR3 is 16 amino acids long.

The chain joins TRBV3-1 to TRBJ1-1, with D uncertain. CDR3 length: 16 amino acids. Looked up from germline, CDR1 is LGHDT and CDR2 is YNNKEL (reference sequence). Trimming pared 6 bases from V and 0 bases from J, leaving 17 bases between. CDR3 in amino acids: CASSLGRTVMNTEAFF. The DNA of the CDR3 is TGTGCCAGCAGTCTCGGCCGGACGGTTATGAACACTGAAGCTTTCTTT.

This chain uses TRBV5-1 with TRBJ2-4, with D possibly TRBD2 on 5 matching bases. V was shortened by 0 bases and J by 3 bases, with 13 bases between the two germline ends. CDR1 and CDR2 from the germline V gene are SGHRS and YFSETQ. The length of the CDR3 is 16 residues. The CDR3 DNA follows: TGCGCCAGCAGCTTGGAGCCGGGAACGGACAAAAACATTCAGTACTTC. Its protein is CASSLEPGTDKNIQYF.

This clonotype came up a few times. The V call is TRBV7-9, the J call TRBJ2-2; D may be TRBD2 (6 bases). V was cut by 6 bases and J by 8 bases, with 19 bases left in between. The CDR3 is 15 residues long. CDR1 is SEHNR, CDR2 FQNEAQ, per germline (reference sequence). In nucleotides, the CDR3 is TGTGCCAGCAGGTTACTCGGAGGGCCTGAAGGGGAGCTGTTTTTT. This codes for CASRLLGGPEGELFF.

The V gene is TRBV4-3, the J gene TRBJ2-2, with no clear D. Between the trimmed V and J ends, which lost 6 bases and 5 bases, there was a span of 16 bases. The CDR3 sequence is 15 residues long. Per the germline V gene, CDR1 is LGHNA and CDR2 is YSLEER. The CDR3 region has the DNA TGCGCCAGCAGACTGGACGTATGGGGTACCGGGGAGCTGTTTTTT. Encoded protein: CASRLDVWGTGELFF.

This rearrangement joins TRBV12-3 or TRBV12-4 to TRBJ2-7, with D maybe TRBD2 (5 bases). This CDR3 is built from 14 residues. V was clipped by 5 bases and J by 2 bases, with 13 bases between them. CDR3 loop: CASSEGPRTYEQYF. CDR3 in DNA: TGTGCCAGCAGTGAGGGCCCCAGAACCTACGAGCAGTACTTC.

The chain uses TRBV20-1 and TRBJ2-3; D perhaps matches TRBD2 (6 bases). V lost 1 base to trimming and J lost 5 bases, with 7 bases between them. Germline V gene sequence: CDR1 DFQATT, CDR2 SNEGSKA (reference sequence). The CDR3 extends over 12 amino acids. CDR3 region: CSARAGGDTQYF. CDR3 DNA sequence: TGCAGTGCTAGAGCCGGGGGAGATACGCAGTATTTT.

This clonotype was detected only a few times. The chain carries TRBV6-2 or TRBV6-3 and TRBJ2-5; 7 positions agree with TRBD2. The CDR3 has 16 amino acids. The V and J ends lost 5 bases and 5 bases, in that order; junction bases with no gene match: 14. Germline V CDR1 and CDR2: MNHEY, SVGEGT. CDR3 sequence (DNA): TGTGCCAGCAGTACGCTAGCGGTCGCGCGCGGGGAGACCCAGTACTTC. It specifies CASSTLAVARGETQYF.

A few counts support this clonotype. This CDR3 reads CASSLGHKNQPQHF. The CDR3 DNA reads TGTGCCAGCAGTTTAGGACATAAAAATCAGCCCCAGCATTTT. The rearrangement joins TRBV12-3 or TRBV12-4 to TRBJ1-5; D gene uncertain. The ends were cut back, 1 base at V and 4 bases at J, with 8 bases in the middle. This CDR3 region has 14 residues.

The V call is TRBV6-1, the J call TRBJ1-4, with D perhaps TRBD1 (5 bases). This CDR3 is 15 amino acids long. V lost 6 bases to trimming and J lost 3 bases, with 14 bases between them. CDR1 and CDR2 from the germline V gene are MNHNS and SASEGT. CDR3 in DNA: TGTGCCAGCAGGAGGGGCAGGGATTCTAATGAAAAACTGTTTTTT. Translating gives CASRRGRDSNEKLFF.

Note on this clonotype: One end of the junction is discordant with germline, which a read error may explain. The gene calls are TRBV12-3 or TRBV12-4 and TRBJ2-2; possibly TRBD2 for D (7 bases). CDR3 size: 18 residues. The CDR3 loop is CAISLMGGGAQYTGELFF. CDR3 DNA: TGTGCCATCAGTTTAATGGGCGGGGGCGCCCAGTACACCGGGGAGCTGTTTTTT.

This clonotype was counted once. This sequence joins TRBV11-1 and TRBJ2-1; D is unclear. The length of the CDR3 is 13 residues. V lost 2 bases and J 6 bases, leaving 8 bases between the germline ends. Per germline, CDR1 SGHAT and CDR2 FQDESV (reference sequence). This chain's CDR3 is CASSLSIINEQFF. In DNA form, the CDR3 reads TGTGCCAGCAGCTTATCAATTATCAATGAGCAGTTCTTC.

The chain links TRBV29-1 to TRBJ2-7; 7 nucleotides agree with TRBD1. The CDR3 length is 12 residues. CDR1 and CDR2 from the germline V gene are SQVTM and ANQGSEA. V was pared by 7 bases and J by 5 bases, with 8 bases of the junction left unmatched. Here the CDR3 reads CSATGQTNEQYF. The CDR3 DNA reads as TGCAGCGCCACGGGACAGACGAACGAGCAGTACTTC.

The chain employs TRBV28 and TRBJ1-2, with 7 bases lining up with TRBD1. CDR3 length: 13 residues. Germline V CDR1 and CDR2: MDHEN, SYDVKM. V shed 6 bases, J shed 3 bases, and the junction held 4 bases outside the gene matches. The CDR3, as DNA: TGTGCCAGCAGACGGGACAGCCACTATGGCTACACCTTC. This translates into CASRRDSHYGYTF.

This clonotype was detected a few times. The chain links TRBV4-1 to TRBJ2-3, with D unresolved. V lost 1 base and J lost 0, with 8 bases in between. The CDR3 contains 15 residues. CDR1 MGHRA and CDR2 YSYEKL come from the germline V gene. The CDR3 protein is CASSQGPESTDTQYF. The CDR3 DNA follows: TGCGCCAGCAGCCAAGGGCCAGAGAGCACAGATACGCAGTATTTT.

This rearrangement joins TRBV4-3 to TRBJ1-1; 10 nucleotides align to TRBD1. V shed 4 bases, J shed 10 bases, and the junction held 12 bases outside the gene matches. Germline V gives CDR1 LGHNA, CDR2 YSLEER. The CDR3 has 15 residues. As DNA, the CDR3 is TGCGCCAGCAGCCGAGACCGGGACAGGGGCTCAGGAGCTTTCTTT. Encoded protein: CASSRDRDRGSGAFF.

The rearrangement links TRBV7-3 to TRBJ2-5; D uncertain. From germline, CDR1 is SGHTA and CDR2 FQGTGA. The CDR3 is made up of 13 amino acids. V was clipped by 8 bases and J by 3 bases, with 13 bases between them. The CDR3 sequence is CASSDGPKETQYF. The CDR3 DNA sequence: TGTGCCAGCTCCGACGGTCCTAAAGAGACCCAGTACTTC.

The V call is TRBV5-1, the J call TRBJ2-2; 7 nucleotides match TRBD1. V lost 2 bases, J lost 1 base, and 5 bases stayed unmatched. Germline CDR1 SGHRS, CDR2 YFSETQ. This CDR3 comprises 16 residues. The CDR3 bases are TGCGCCAGCAGCTTATTGACAGGGAAGAACACCGGGGAGCTGTTTTTT. It translates to CASSLLTGKNTGELFF.

This clonotype appeared many times. The chain is built from TRBV20-1 and TRBJ1-5; 8 nucleotides match TRBD1. V shed 2 bases, J shed 6 bases, and the junction held 6 bases outside the gene matches. The CDR3 is 14 residues long. The germline V gene encodes CDR1 DFQATT and CDR2 SNEGSKA (reference sequence). CDR3 nucleotides: TGCAGTGCTAGACTCGGACAGGGCGGTCAGCCCCAGCATTTT. Its protein is CSARLGQGGQPQHF.